The 7 T cell receptor beta chains listed next were all sequenced from one sample in a study of Ad26.COV2.S vaccination and SARS-CoV-2 variants. Treatment indicated: 15 to 20 received Ad26.COV2.S at low or high dose, single or two shots; about 5 received placebo; per-sample allocation not given. At day 63 after the first vaccine or placebo injection, samples were drawn. Repertoires were generated with immunoSEQ multiplex PCR, while TCRdb's copy carries only in-frame clones and drops some. Among around 340,000 clones listed, 86% were seen once. The specimen comprised peripheral blood, sampled in a trial of Ad26.COV2.S vaccine versus placebo. These receptors all come from a person between 18 and 59 years old who received the Ad26.COV2.S COVID-19 vaccine or a placebo.

This clone was detected only a few times. The chain couples TRBV19 to TRBJ2-5; D unclear. The germline V gene has CDR1 LNHDA and CDR2 SQIVND (reference sequence). The CDR3 length is 12 residues. Deletions cut 5 bases from V and 3 bases from J, with 7 bases between. The DNA for the CDR3 is TGTGCCAGTAGTCAAACCGAAGAGACCCAGTACTTC. Its protein product is CASSQTEETQYF.

The chain couples TRBV6-4 to TRBJ1-3; D is unclear. In germline, CDR1 is MRHNA, CDR2 SNTAGT. This CDR3 has 14 amino acids. The ends were cut back, 6 bases at V and 2 bases at J, with 11 bases in the middle. CDR3 sequence reads: CASRIPGPGNTIYF. The CDR3 nucleotides are TGTGCCAGCAGGATTCCGGGCCCTGGAAACACCATATATTTT.

This sequence joins TRBV4-3 and TRBJ2-7; D ambiguous. The CDR3 spans 14 residues. Trimming took 1 base from V and 0 from J, leaving 7 bases between them. Looked up from germline, CDR1 is LGHNA and CDR2 is YSLEER. This chain's CDR3 is CASSQVLLSYEQYF. DNA of the CDR3: TGCGCCAGCAGCCAAGTCTTACTCTCCTACGAGCAGTACTTC.

The chain's CDR3 is CASSLGTGLSRVDTQYF. The CDR3 DNA reads TGTGCCAGCAGCTTGGGAACAGGTCTGAGCCGAGTGGATACGCAGTATTTT. The J gene is TRBJ2-3, the V gene TRBV5-8; tentative D call: TRBD1 (5 bases). The V end was cut by 0 bases, the J end by 6 bases, with 20 bases between. CDR1 and CDR2 (germline): SGHTS, YDEGEE. The CDR3 loop spans 17 amino acids.

This clone has a single count. CDR3 amino acids: CASSLSAGGAGELFF. CDR3 nucleotide sequence: TGCGCCAGCAGCTTATCAGCGGGAGGGGCCGGGGAGCTGTTTTTT. V gene TRBV5-1 combines with J gene TRBJ2-2; 10 bases map to TRBD2. CDR1 and CDR2 (germline): SGHRS, YFSETQ. This CDR3 spans 15 amino acids. Trimming at V came to 2 bases and at J to 6 bases, leaving 4 bases not matched to a gene.

This chain connects TRBV28 to TRBJ2-3; a possible D gene is TRBD2 (6 bases). Looked up from germline, CDR1 is MDHEN and CDR2 is SYDVKM. This CDR3 region has 16 residues. Trimming shortened V by 4 bases and J by 3 bases, and 17 bases separated the two germline ends. The CDR3 DNA reads as TGTGCCAGCAGTTCCGGGAGTCTCGTACAAACAGATACGCAGTATTTT. Encoded protein: CASSSGSLVQTDTQYF.

This clone was found once. The V gene is TRBV4-1, the J gene TRBJ2-5; D not resolved. Per germline, CDR1 MGHRA and CDR2 YSYEKL. CDR3 length: 15 residues. V dropped 4 bases and J dropped 4 bases, with 16 bases sitting between them. CDR3 in amino acids: CASSPNRLLPETQYF. The CDR3 DNA is TGCGCCAGCAGCCCGAATCGATTACTTCCAGAGACCCAGTACTTC.